This TCR beta chain was identified during a study of identical twins. Findings and caveats of the study: The analysis was cross-sectional rather than longitudinal within donors. Insertions were fewer in abundant cord blood beta clonotypes, whereas memory repertoires showed none of this pattern.

Through template switching, a universal primer site was introduced, and the cDNA contained unique molecular identifiers. TCRdb reprocessed the 5' RACE reads with MiXCR, giving one entry per CDR3 protein. The table lists roughly 1,500,000 distinct CDR3 sequences, about 32% of them singletons. The CDR3 totals 15 residues. V dropped 4 bases and J dropped 9; count of bases not matched to a gene: 10. The germline gives CDR1 SNHLY, CDR2 FYNNEI. This clonotype was observed a single time. Its antigen is unknown. The receptor comes from a newborn girl in good health. The chain links TRBV2 to TRBJ2-1; the match to TRBD1 covers 9 bases. Sequences were obtained from cord blood. The CDR3 sequence is CASSGGTGNYGEQFF. CDR3 sequence (DNA): TGTGCCAGCAGTGGGGGGACAGGGAATTATGGTGAGCAGTTCTTC.